What follows are 23 T cell receptor beta chains derived from one specimen sequenced in a study of monozygotic twins with inflammatory bowel disease (dated by TCRdb to the late 2010s). The library was obtained by 5' RACE. Sequencing relied on an Illumina HiSeq 2500. TCRdb reprocessed the raw reads; every CDR3 protein sequence is a single record, and DNA is not supplied. The sample has a few hundred thousand distinct CDR3 sequences on record. Of the sample, roughly 5.8% is held by the ten largest clones. The sequenced sample consisted of blood. These receptors originate from a human donor with ulcerative colitis or Crohn's disease, or a healthy co-twin of an affected twin (not recorded which).

The gene calls are TRBV20-1 and TRBJ2-5; TCRdb returns TRBD1, unconfirmable since there is no DNA. Germline assignment: CDR1 DFQATT and CDR2 SNEGSKA (reference sequence). The CDR3 runs to 15 residues. The CDR3 sequence is CSAFVSGTVFETQYF.

J is TRBJ2-1 and V is TRBV7-2. CDR1 SGHTA and CDR2 FQGNSA come from the germline V gene. The length of the CDR3 is 13 residues. The CDR3 is CASSPTLRDEQFF.

The chain recombines TRBV19 with TRBJ2-1; TCRdb's assignment of TRBD1 cannot be checked, as there is no DNA. Germline CDR1 and CDR2: LNHDA and SQIVND (reference sequence). CDR3 length: 15 residues. The CDR3 loop is CASRGPGTGRNEQFF.

This chain uses TRBV28 with TRBJ2-7. This CDR3 comprises 12 residues. Germline CDR1 MDHEN, CDR2 SYDVKM. The CDR3 reads CASSLAKYEQYF.

The J gene is TRBJ2-1, the V gene TRBV3-1; TCRdb reports TRBD1, a call that lacks DNA to check it against. The CDR3 spans 20 residues. Germline CDR1 LGHDT, CDR2 YNNKEL (reference sequence). The CDR3 protein is CASSGSMGTGVFFLSDEQFF.

The V gene is TRBV7-2, the J gene TRBJ1-2. Germline V gives CDR1 SGHTA, CDR2 FQGNSA. The CDR3 is 13 residues long. The CDR3 region is CASSLGILGGYTF.

The gene calls are TRBV7-9 and TRBJ2-7; TCRdb picks TRBD2, but there is no DNA to check that call. CDR1 and CDR2 (germline): SEHNR, FQNEAQ (reference sequence). This CDR3 contains 15 residues. The CDR3 reads CASSLFSGRALEQYF.

The J gene is TRBJ2-1, the V gene TRBV6-1; absent DNA, TCRdb's TRBD2 call cannot be checked. The germline gives CDR1 MNHNS, CDR2 SASEGT. This CDR3 spans 15 amino acids. CDR3 residues: CASTTLAGGNPEQFF.

The rearrangement joins TRBV6-5 to TRBJ2-5; TCRdb selects TRBD1, and the lack of DNA leaves this call unchecked. CDR3 length equals 14 residues. CDR1 MNHEY and CDR2 SVGAGI come from the germline V gene. The CDR3 reads CASSYQGGRETQYF.

This chain links TRBV9 with TRBJ2-5; with no DNA, the TCRdb D assignment of TRBD1 cannot be verified. Germline V gene data show CDR1 as SGDLS and CDR2 as YYNGEE. The CDR3 extends over 15 amino acids. The CDR3 loop reads CASSVTGTVGETQYF.

The V gene is TRBV28, the J gene TRBJ2-5; lacking DNA, the TRBD1 call made by TCRdb goes unchecked. The CDR3 length is 16 residues. Per germline, CDR1 MDHEN and CDR2 SYDVKM. This CDR3 is CASSGGSGLLQETQYF.

This sequence joins TRBV19 and TRBJ2-2; the D call of TRBD1 rests on TCRdb alone, since no DNA is present to check it. This CDR3 has 13 residues. Germline V gene sequence: CDR1 LNHDA, CDR2 SQIVND (reference sequence). CDR3 sequence reads: CASSNRVTGELFF.

The rearrangement uses TRBV18 and TRBJ2-7; checking the TCRdb D call of TRBD2 is not possible without DNA. The CDR3 is 15 amino acids. Germline CDR1 KGHSH, CDR2 LQKENI. This CDR3 reads CASSPRSGGADEQYF.

The rearrangement uses TRBV7-7 and TRBJ2-7; TCRdb designates TRBD1, a call that cannot be tested without DNA. The CDR3 runs to 14 residues. The germline V gene has CDR1 SSHAT and CDR2 FNYEAQ (reference sequence). The CDR3 here is CASSLEAGGSVQYF.

CDR3 protein: CSASGTGPRSQHF. The chain recombines TRBV20-1 with TRBJ1-5; TCRdb designates TRBD1, a call that cannot be tested without DNA. This CDR3 contains 13 residues. Germline assignment: CDR1 DFQATT and CDR2 SNEGSKA (reference sequence).

The genes are TRBV20-1 and TRBJ2-1; TCRdb proposes TRBD1, but this gene call is untestable without DNA. Germline CDR1 reads DFQATT; CDR2 reads SNEGSKA (reference sequence). The CDR3 length is 19 residues. CDR3 loop: CSAREGAGIKGIWDNEQFF.

The chain is built from TRBV4-3 and TRBJ2-5; as DNA is missing, the TRBD1 call by TCRdb cannot be tested. This CDR3 comprises 14 residues. From germline, CDR1 is LGHNA and CDR2 YSLEER. CDR3 in amino acids: CASSQRRQEKTQYF.

The gene calls are TRBV29-1 and TRBJ2-3; TCRdb selects TRBD1, and the lack of DNA leaves this call unchecked. The length of the CDR3 is 13 residues. The germline CDR1 and CDR2 sequences are SQVTM and ANQGSEA. This CDR3 is CSVEDRQTDTQYF.

The J gene is TRBJ2-1, the V gene TRBV5-1. Germline V gene lookup returns CDR1 SGHRS and CDR2 YFSETQ. The CDR3 totals 11 residues. CDR3 region: CASTDAVEQFF. The entire variable domain, with the rest obtained from reference TRBV5-1 and TRBJ2-1, is as follows: KAGVTQTPRYLIKTRGQQVTLSCSPISGHRSVSWYQQTPGQGLQFLFEYFSETQRNKGNFPGRFSGRQFSNSRSEMNVSTLELGDSALYLCASTDAVEQFFGPGTRLTVL.

This chain links TRBV7-2 with TRBJ2-4; TCRdb's D call, TRBD2, is unchecked because there is no DNA. Looked up from germline, CDR1 is SGHTA and CDR2 is FQGNSA. This CDR3 contains 16 residues. CDR3 region: CASSLAPGERRNIQYF.

The CDR3 loop is CASSQTRGSTLGEQYF. The chain recombines TRBV7-2 with TRBJ2-7; TCRdb's assignment of TRBD2 cannot be checked, as there is no DNA. This CDR3 comprises 16 residues. CDR1 SGHTA and CDR2 FQGNSA come from the germline V gene.

The chain carries TRBV6-1 and TRBJ1-1; TCRdb's D gene call, TRBD1, goes unchecked for lack of DNA. CDR1 is MNHNS and CDR2 is SASEGT in the germline V gene. The CDR3 length is 15 residues. CDR3 in amino acids: CASSEGRKFYTEAFF.

J is TRBJ2-7 and V is TRBV7-2; TCRdb's D call of TRBD2 is untestable without DNA. This CDR3 comprises 14 residues. Germline V gene sequence: CDR1 SGHTA, CDR2 FQGNSA. CDR3 in amino acids: CASSLEAVANEQYF.